The 8 T cell receptor beta chains reported below all come from one sample, sequenced in a study of T cells in Graves' hyperthyroidism and ophthalmopathy. The CDR3 regions of TCR beta were amplified from RNA transcripts. TCR CDR3 underwent first-round RT-PCR with the HTBI primer set. TCRdb reprocessed the multiplex PCR reads via MiXCR and lists one record per CDR3 protein. The data contain about 580,000 distinct CDR3 sequences, about 45% of them seen just once; the ten biggest clones take up about 8.3%. The sequenced material came from peripheral blood or thyroid tissue (not recorded which). The receptors originated from a woman younger than 30 with Graves' hyperthyroidism.

This clonotype was detected a few times. Lacking the conserved final phenylalanine or tryptophan, this CDR3 likely reflects a read error. Because the CDR3's place on the DNA is in doubt, the DNA is left out and the CDR3 is given as listed by TCRdb. This chain links TRBV24-1 with TRBJ1-4; the listed D gene, TRBD1, was not tested against the DNA. Counting both end residues, the CDR3 totals 8 amino acids. The germline V gene has CDR1 KGHDR and CDR2 SFDVKD. The chain's CDR3 is CATSEQDY.

This clonotype was counted between two and nine times. V gene TRBV18 combines with J gene TRBJ1-2; D might be TRBD1 (5 bases). The CDR3 consists of 14 residues. Between the trimmed V and J ends, which lost 0 bases and 8 bases, there was a span of 13 bases. Looked up from germline, CDR1 is KGHSH and CDR2 is LQKENI. CDR3 loop: CASSPPPGLRGYTF. The CDR3, as DNA: TGTGCCAGCTCACCACCGCCAGGGCTTAGAGGCTACACCTTC.

The rearrangement links TRBV5-1 to TRBJ1-6, with TRBD1 matching over 10 bases. V was clipped by 4 bases and J by 0 bases; unmatched bases: 10. Germline lookup yields CDR1 SGHRS and CDR2 YFSETQ. This CDR3 region has 19 residues. The CDR3 nucleotides read TGCGCCAGCAGCGTGGACAGGGGGGACAGGGGCTCCTATAATTCACCCCTCCACTTT. It yields the protein CASSVDRGDRGSYNSPLHF.

Ten or more counts support this clonotype. The chain uses TRBV6-1 and TRBJ2-7, with 7 bases matching TRBD2. Germline CDR1 and CDR2: MNHNS and SASEGT. Unmatched junction bases numbered 20, after V lost 9 bases and J lost 12 bases. The CDR3 sequence is 14 residues long. The CDR3 is CASHPAAGATQGYF. The CDR3 bases are TGTGCCAGTCACCCGGCGGCGGGAGCGACCCAGGGGTACTTC.

V is TRBV24-1 and J is TRBJ1-2; TRBD1 might be the D (5 bases). Germline loops: CDR1 KGHDR, CDR2 SFDVKD. The CDR3 runs 14 residues. Trimming took off 6 bases at V and 4 bases at J, with 14 bases between the two ends. This chain's CDR3 is CATSPMTETYGYTF. CDR3 nucleotides: TGTGCCACCAGTCCCATGACAGAGACCTATGGCTACACCTTC.

This clonotype was seen ten or more times. J is TRBJ2-6 and V is TRBV24-1; 11 bases align to TRBD1. Germline V lookup: CDR1 KGHDR, CDR2 SFDVKD. Trimming took 3 bases from V and 2 from J; bases not matched to a gene: 17. This CDR3 contains 22 residues. In DNA form, the CDR3 reads TGTGCCACCAGTGATGGGGGGCATGGACAGGGGGCAATCCTGGCTGGGGCCAACGTCCTGACTTTC. It codes for CATSDGGHGQGAILAGANVLTF.

Comment on this clonotype: A much larger clonotype is one base distant, so this may be a read error. The chain is built from TRBV27 and TRBJ1-1, with 7 bases fitting TRBD1. The CDR3 covers 14 residues. CDR1 is MNHEY, CDR2 SMNVEV, per germline (reference sequence). The CDR3 bases are TGTGCCAGCGTAAAAGACAGGGTTGACACTGACGCTTTCTTT. It translates to CASVKDRVDTDAFF.

This clonotype was seen a handful of times. The CDR3 sequence: CASSVRLAGGPDEQFF. Written as DNA, the CDR3 is TGTGCCAGCAGCGTACGACTAGCGGGAGGGCCGGATGAGCAGTTCTTC. The rearrangement uses TRBV7-9 and TRBJ2-1; 14 positions agree with TRBD2. In germline, CDR1 is SEHNR, CDR2 FQNEAQ (reference sequence). The CDR3 is made up of 16 amino acids. The J segment lost 8 bases and the V segment lost 5 bases, leaving 8 bases of the junction unmatched.